These 20 T cell receptor beta chains originate from one sample sequenced in a study of cytomegalovirus exposure and HLA in healthy donors. It was with 60 Vbeta and 13 Jbeta primers that the PCR ran. Sequencing was performed with immunoSEQ multiplex PCR; in TCRdb, only in-frame clones are kept and a portion is missing. In the table there are around 170,000 clones, around 77% of which are singletons. Sequenced material: PBMCs. These receptors all come from a man between 60 and 75 years old in good health and CMV-seronegative.

Regarding this clone: Compared with germline, one end of the junction differs, possibly owing to a read error. The CDR3 spells CASSMAPGQGASSYGQYF. As DNA, the CDR3 is TGTGCCAGTAGTATGGCCCCGGGACAGGGGGCCAGCTCCTACGGGCAGTACTTC. The rearrangement joins TRBV19 to TRBJ2-7; 12 bases line up with TRBD1. From germline, CDR1 is LNHDA and CDR2 SQIVND (reference sequence). The CDR3 covers 18 residues. Drawing the rest from reference TRBV19 and TRBJ2-7, the complete variable domain is DGGITQSPKYLFRKEGQNVTLSCEQNLNHDAMYWYRQDPGQGLRLIYYSQIVNDFQKGDIAEGYSVSREKKESFPLTVTSAQKNPTAFYLCASSMAPGQGASSYGQYFGPGTRLTVT.

The CDR3 sequence is CASSPRSDSTDEQYF. The CDR3 DNA reads as TGTGCCAGCAGCCCCCGTTCGGACAGTACCGACGAGCAGTACTTC. This rearrangement joins TRBV7-2 to TRBJ2-7, with TRBD1 as a possible D gene (6 bases). The CDR3 consists of 15 residues. CDR1 is SGHTA, CDR2 FQGNSA, per germline. With 5 bases removed from V and 5 bases from J, the gap between germline ends came to 19 bases.

V usage is TRBV28 and J usage is TRBJ1-5, with D possibly matching TRBD1 (5 bases). The germline V gene encodes CDR1 MDHEN and CDR2 SYDVKM. The CDR3 has 16 residues. V shed 1 base and J shed 0 bases, with 10 bases lying between them. CDR3 sequence reads: CASSLLRQYSNQPQHF. The CDR3 nucleotides are TGTGCCAGCAGTTTATTAAGACAGTATAGCAATCAGCCCCAGCATTTT.

This chain links TRBV6-6 with TRBJ2-1, with D possibly matching TRBD2 (5 bases). This CDR3 has 13 residues. The V gene lost 8 bases and the J gene lost 9 bases, with 17 bases spanning the gap. Germline loops: CDR1 MNHNY, CDR2 SVGAGI (reference sequence). CDR3 amino acids: CASSKGYGSEQFF. The CDR3 nucleotides are TGTGCCAGCTCGAAGGGCTATGGGAGTGAGCAGTTCTTC.

V is TRBV25-1 and J is TRBJ2-4, with D possibly TRBD1 on 6 matching bases. Germline loops: CDR1 MGHDK, CDR2 SYGVNS. The CDR3 consists of 18 residues. V was trimmed by 1 base and J by 2 bases, leaving 18 bases between them. The CDR3, as DNA: TGTGCCAGCAGTGAATCCCTCGGCACTGGGGACACCAAAAACATTCAGTACTTC. Protein sequence: CASSESLGTGDTKNIQYF.

This clone was counted only a few times. The V and J genes are TRBV30 and TRBJ2-3; TRBD2 aligns across 8 bases. Germline trimming cut 2 bases from V and 3 bases from J; bases unmatched to any gene: 4. CDR1 is GTSNPN, CDR2 SVGIG, per germline (reference sequence). CDR3 length: 14 residues. CDR3 DNA sequence: TGTGCCTGGAGTAGCGGGAGTCTTACAGATACGCAGTATTTT. Residues: CAWSSGSLTDTQYF. Full variable domain (outside the CDR3, taken from reference TRBV30 and TRBJ2-3): SQTIHQWPATLVQPVGSPLSLECTVEGTSNPNLYWYRQAAGRGLQLLFYSVGIGQISSEVPQNLSASRPQDRQFILSSKKLLLSDSGFYLCAWSSGSLTDTQYFGPGTRLTVL.

The V gene is TRBV7-2, the J gene TRBJ1-2; tentative D call: TRBD1 (5 bases). The CDR3 runs 10 residues. Germline V gene sequence: CDR1 SGHTA, CDR2 FQGNSA. The ends were cut back, 10 bases at V and 6 bases at J, with 9 bases in the middle. CDR3 DNA: TGTGCCACCGGGGGAGATGGCTACACCTTC. It specifies CATGGDGYTF.

The chain links TRBV29-1 to TRBJ1-1; 8 bases are a match to TRBD1. V lost 4 bases and J lost 2; bases outside the gene matches: 3. The CDR3 is 13 residues long. The germline V gene encodes CDR1 SQVTM and CDR2 ANQGSEA. The CDR3 nucleotides are TGCAGCGTTGGTGGACAGGGAAACACTGAAGCTTTCTTT. It is translated as CSVGGQGNTEAFF.

V usage is TRBV5-1 and J usage is TRBJ2-5; tentatively, D is TRBD1 (6 bases). V lost 3 bases to trimming and J lost 5 bases, with 14 bases between them. Per the germline V gene, CDR1 is SGHRS and CDR2 is YFSETQ. CDR3 length: 14 amino acids. CDR3 DNA: TGCGCCAGCAGCTCCTCAGGGGTGGCGGAGACCCAGTACTTC. Residues: CASSSSGVAETQYF.

The chain carries TRBV29-1 and TRBJ2-1; 8 nucleotides agree with TRBD2. Germline V CDR1 and CDR2: SQVTM, ANQGSEA. The CDR3 sequence is 12 residues long. Losses at the gene ends were 6 bases for V and 14 bases for J; bases not matched to a gene: 12. This chain's CDR3 is CSVRGTAGGKFF. Here the CDR3 DNA reads TGCAGCGTGAGGGGAACCGCGGGAGGCAAGTTCTTC.

The chain uses TRBV29-1 and TRBJ2-3, with 11 bases matching TRBD2. CDR3 length: 14 amino acids. The germline gives CDR1 SQVTM, CDR2 ANQGSEA. The V segment lost 5 bases and the J segment 6 bases; nucleotides outside the gene matches: 7. The CDR3 nucleotides read TGCAGCGTTTTAGGGACTAGCGGTTTCGATACGCAGTATTTT. It specifies CSVLGTSGFDTQYF.

V is TRBV19 and J is TRBJ2-5; perhaps TRBD2 as D (6 bases). This CDR3 comprises 15 residues. Germline V CDR1 and CDR2: LNHDA, SQIVND (reference sequence). V was pared by 5 bases and J by 3 bases, with 16 bases between. The CDR3 DNA reads as TGTGCCAGTAGTCTGGGGGGTCTATCAAAAGAGACCCAGTACTTC. Translated, it gives CASSLGGLSKETQYF.

V and J are TRBV5-1 and TRBJ1-1; TRBD1 might be the D (5 bases). Germline CDR1 and CDR2: SGHRS and YFSETQ. The CDR3 is made up of 15 amino acids. Trimming left V 1 base short and J 5 bases short, with 15 bases between. CDR3 sequence: CASSLPQAGGTEAFF. The CDR3 DNA follows: TGCGCCAGCAGCTTGCCCCAGGCCGGGGGAACTGAAGCTTTCTTT.

The rearrangement links TRBV7-9 to TRBJ1-1, with 7 bases aligning to TRBD1. Trimming cost V 5 bases and J 0 bases; bases outside gene matches: 9. The CDR3 length is 16 residues. CDR1 is SEHNR, CDR2 FQNEAQ, per germline (reference sequence). CDR3 in amino acids: CASSPRNRGLNTEAFF. In DNA form, the CDR3 reads TGTGCCAGCAGCCCCAGAAACAGGGGTTTGAACACTGAAGCTTTCTTT.

The rearrangement uses TRBV5-6 and TRBJ1-4; 7 bases align to TRBD1. J lost 0 bases, V lost 1 base, and 3 bases had no gene match. This CDR3 is built from 16 residues. CDR1 is SGHDT and CDR2 is YYEEEE in the germline V gene. The CDR3 nucleotides read TGTGCCAGCAGCTTGACAGGGGAGGCAACTAATGAAAAACTGTTTTTT. Translation: CASSLTGEATNEKLFF.

The rearrangement joins TRBV11-2 to TRBJ2-3; 7 bases align to TRBD2. The CDR3 totals 16 residues. CDR1 and CDR2 (germline): SGHAT, FQNNGV. The trim removed 5 bases at V and 6 bases at J, leaving 14 bases unmatched. CDR3 in DNA: TGTGCCAGCAGCCCCCGACTAGCCGAGGGAGTGGATACGCAGTATTTT. Amino acids: CASSPRLAEGVDTQYF.

This clone came up a few times. CDR3 in DNA: TGTGCCAGCAGTTACTCGACAGGGGGCGGTGAAGCTTTCTTT. This encodes CASSYSTGGGEAFF. The chain is built from TRBV6-5 and TRBJ1-1, with 10 bases matching TRBD1. Germline-derived CDR1 and CDR2 are MNHEY and SVGAGI. V gave up 0 bases and J gave up 7 bases; unmatched junction bases: 2. The CDR3 extends over 14 amino acids.

The chain couples TRBV19 to TRBJ1-1, with 9 bases lining up with TRBD1. The V segment lost 6 bases and the J segment 7 bases; nucleotides outside the gene matches: 12. Germline loops: CDR1 LNHDA, CDR2 SQIVND (reference sequence). The CDR3 is 15 residues long. CDR3 amino acids: CASSPDRGVWVEAFF. CDR3 nucleotides: TGTGCCAGTAGCCCGGACAGGGGAGTTTGGGTTGAAGCTTTCTTT. Variable domain in full (rest from reference TRBV19 and TRBJ1-1): DGGITQSPKYLFRKEGQNVTLSCEQNLNHDAMYWYRQDPGQGLRLIYYSQIVNDFQKGDIAEGYSVSREKKESFPLTVTSAQKNPTAFYLCASSPDRGVWVEAFFGQGTRLTVV.

This clone showed up just a few times. The chain carries TRBV19 and TRBJ1-2, with D tentatively TRBD1 (5 bases). Trimming cost V 2 bases and J 8 bases, with 18 bases left between them. Germline values: CDR1 LNHDA, CDR2 SQIVND (reference sequence). This CDR3 is built from 15 residues. Here the CDR3 DNA reads TGTGCCAGTAGTATAACCGAACAAGGGGCGTACGGCTACACCTTC. This encodes CASSITEQGAYGYTF.

This chain joins TRBV6-1 and TRBJ2-7, with 11 bases that match TRBD1. Germline CDR1 MNHNS, CDR2 SASEGT. The trim removed 5 bases at V and 5 bases at J, leaving 8 bases unmatched. The CDR3 is 15 residues long. As DNA, the CDR3 is TGTGCCAGCAGTTCCGGGACAGGGGGGACCGACGAGCAGTACTTC. Residues: CASSSGTGGTDEQYF.